This passage covers 26 T cell receptor beta chains from one sample sequenced in a study of control samples from healthy donors and cancer patients. Profiling relied on immunoSEQ multiplex PCR, and the TCRdb table lists in-frame clones only, not all of them. The sample comprises around 20,000 clones, roughly 80% of which are singletons, and around 28% rests with the top ten. The sequenced material came from PBMCs. The receptors derive from a man older than 75 with head and neck cancer.

V is TRBV29-1 and J is TRBJ2-1; 8 bases line up with TRBD1. Unmatched junction bases numbered 7, after V lost 7 bases and J lost 2 bases. From germline, CDR1 is SQVTM and CDR2 ANQGSEA. The CDR3 length is 14 residues. The CDR3 is CSAPDRGPYNEQFF. Written as DNA, the CDR3 is TGCAGCGCCCCCGACAGGGGACCCTACAATGAGCAGTTCTTC.

The chain links TRBV10-3 to TRBJ2-7; D gene ambiguous. This CDR3 contains 13 residues. Trimming took 0 bases from V and 5 from J, leaving 8 bases between them. Germline lookup yields CDR1 ENHRY and CDR2 SYGVKD. The CDR3 loop is CAISESIRDEQYF. The CDR3 bases are TGTGCCATCAGTGAGTCGATCCGGGACGAGCAGTACTTC.

The V gene is TRBV6-5, the J gene TRBJ1-1; D is perhaps TRBD1 (6 bases). CDR3 length: 15 amino acids. Germline V gene data show CDR1 as MNHEY and CDR2 as SVGAGI. V shed 3 bases and J shed 5 bases, with 16 bases lying between them. The CDR3 sequence is CASSYSQGRTTEAFF. In nucleotides, the CDR3 is TGTGCCAGCAGTTATTCCCAGGGGCGCACGACTGAAGCTTTCTTT.

This clone showed up just once. The chain joins TRBV6-2 or TRBV6-3 to TRBJ2-3, with 10 bases aligning to TRBD2. The germline V gene has CDR1 MNHEY and CDR2 SVGEGT. The length of the CDR3 is 19 residues. V gave up 6 bases and J gave up 0 bases; unmatched junction bases: 15. The CDR3 bases are TGTGCCAGCAGCTATACGTTGGTAGCGGGGGGCCGCAGCACAGATACGCAGTATTTT. Translation gives CASSYTLVAGGRSTDTQYF.

The chain is built from TRBV27 and TRBJ2-4; D is undetermined. Germline-derived CDR1 and CDR2 are MNHEY and SMNVEV (reference sequence). The CDR3 contains 15 residues. Trimming took off 2 bases at V and 0 bases at J, with 8 bases between the two ends. This chain's CDR3 is CASSLTALAKNIQYF. The CDR3 DNA sequence: TGTGCCAGCAGTTTAACAGCTCTAGCCAAAAACATTCAGTACTTC.

This rearrangement joins TRBV5-1 to TRBJ2-3, with TRBD2 as a possible D gene (5 bases). V lost 0 bases to trimming and J lost 5 bases, with 7 bases between them. This CDR3 has 13 residues. From germline, CDR1 is SGHRS and CDR2 YFSETQ. DNA for the CDR3: TGCGCCAGCAGCTTGGCCGGGGTAGATACGCAGTATTTT. This gives the protein CASSLAGVDTQYF.

A single count supports this clone. V is TRBV6-6 and J is TRBJ2-7; maybe TRBD1 (5 bases). The ends were cut back, 8 bases at V and 7 bases at J, with 9 bases in the middle. In germline, CDR1 is MNHNY, CDR2 SVGAGI (reference sequence). This CDR3 spans 10 amino acids. CDR3 coding DNA: TGTGCCAGCTCAGGGAATGAGCAGTACTTC. Amino acids: CASSGNEQYF.

The chain recombines TRBV2 with TRBJ2-2; D might be TRBD2 (6 bases). CDR1 is SNHLY, CDR2 FYNNEI, per germline. This CDR3 contains 16 residues. V was trimmed by 0 bases and J by 9 bases, leaving 17 bases between them. The CDR3 DNA is TGTGCCAGCAGTGAAGCTTTACAGGACTATGGGAGGGAGCTGTTTTTT. It is translated as CASSEALQDYGRELFF.

This clone was detected a few times. The V gene is TRBV5-6, the J gene TRBJ2-5, with 8 positions matching TRBD2. In germline, CDR1 is SGHDT, CDR2 YYEEEE. The CDR3 totals 15 residues. The V segment lost 4 bases and the J segment 6 bases; nucleotides outside the gene matches: 11. The CDR3 nucleotides read TGTGCCAGCAGCCCACTAGCGGCGGTGATGCAGACCCAGTACTTC. Its translation: CASSPLAAVMQTQYF.

The chain combines TRBV5-1 with TRBJ2-3, with a possible D match to TRBD1 (5 bases). V was clipped by 4 bases and J by 0 bases, with 12 bases between them. The length of the CDR3 is 15 residues. Germline CDR1 and CDR2: SGHRS and YFSETQ. The DNA for the CDR3 is TGCGCCAGCAGCGATCGACAGACTAGCACAGATACGCAGTATTTT. Residues: CASSDRQTSTDTQYF.

The CDR3 nucleotides read TGTGCCAGCAGCTCCTCCGGGACACATACCTACGAGCAGTACTTC. It specifies CASSSSGTHTYEQYF. The rearrangement links TRBV11-2 to TRBJ2-7, with D possibly matching TRBD1 (6 bases). The CDR3 has 15 residues. V was pared by 4 bases and J by 2 bases, with 15 bases between. Per germline, CDR1 SGHAT and CDR2 FQNNGV.

The V gene is TRBV2, the J gene TRBJ1-5; D is unclear. V lost 3 bases to trimming and J lost 0 bases, with 15 bases between them. Per germline, CDR1 SNHLY and CDR2 FYNNEI. CDR3 length equals 17 residues. CDR3 region: CASSESQSQHSNQPQHF. CDR3 DNA sequence: TGTGCCAGCAGTGAGTCGCAGAGCCAACATAGCAATCAGCCCCAGCATTTT. The variable domain in full, completed from reference TRBV2 and TRBJ1-5, reads EPEVTQTPSHQVTQMGQEVILRCVPISNHLYFYWYRQILGQKVEFLVSFYNNEISEKSEIFDDQFSVERPDGSNFTLKIRSTKLEDSAMYFCASSESQSQHSNQPQHFGDGTRLSIL.

The chain links TRBV28 to TRBJ1-3, with TRBD1 matching over 10 bases. The V and J ends lost 6 bases and 4 bases, in that order; junction bases with no gene match: 6. Germline values: CDR1 MDHEN, CDR2 SYDVKM. The CDR3 contains 15 residues. The CDR3 DNA sequence: TGTGCCAGCAGCCCGGACAGGGGGGCCGGAAACACCATATATTTT. As protein: CASSPDRGAGNTIYF.

The chain uses TRBV3-1 (or the pseudogene TRBV3-2) and TRBJ2-2, with 14 bases aligning to TRBD2. V dropped 4 bases and J dropped 6; count of bases not matched to a gene: 4. The germline gives CDR1 LGHDT, CDR2 YNNKEL (reference sequence). This CDR3 has 16 amino acids. In nucleotides, the CDR3 is TGTGCCAGCAGCCCGACGGGACTAGCGGGAGCCGGGGAGCTGTTTTTT. It specifies CASSPTGLAGAGELFF.

This chain uses TRBV5-1 with TRBJ1-1, with TRBD1 identical over 10 bases. Germline V gene sequence: CDR1 SGHRS, CDR2 YFSETQ. The CDR3 is 18 amino acids. Trimming took 0 bases from V and 1 from J; bases not matched to a gene: 9. This chain's CDR3 is CASSLGWGTGARNTEAFF. The CDR3 region has the DNA TGCGCCAGCAGCTTGGGTTGGGGGACAGGGGCGCGGAACACTGAAGCTTTCTTT.

This clone was seen a handful of times. V gene TRBV7-2 combines with J gene TRBJ1-3; D perhaps matches TRBD1 (5 bases). V was pared by 1 base and J by 8 bases, with 12 bases between. CDR3 length: 14 residues. The germline gives CDR1 SGHTA, CDR2 FQGNSA. CDR3 in DNA: TGTGCCAGCAGCTTAGGGCCGAAAGGGGACACCATATATTTT. Amino acids: CASSLGPKGDTIYF.

This clone was counted between two and nine times. The J gene is TRBJ1-1, the V gene TRBV5-1; D is undetermined. The CDR3 covers 14 residues. The germline V gene has CDR1 SGHRS and CDR2 YFSETQ. With 3 bases removed from V and 0 bases from J, the gap between germline ends came to 9 bases. The CDR3 loop reads CASSSRDLNTEAFF. CDR3 DNA: TGCGCCAGCAGCTCCAGAGATCTGAACACTGAAGCTTTCTTT.

The V and J genes are TRBV5-1 and TRBJ1-1; D may be TRBD1 (5 bases). The CDR3 has 13 residues. Deletions cut 2 bases from V and 4 bases from J, with 9 bases between. The germline V gene encodes CDR1 SGHRS and CDR2 YFSETQ. CDR3 coding DNA: TGCGCCAGCAGCTTCCGGGACGCCACTGAAGCTTTCTTT. Its protein is CASSFRDATEAFF.

This clone appeared a single time. The chain recombines TRBV2 with TRBJ2-7; D remains ambiguous. The CDR3 has 13 amino acids. Germline values: CDR1 SNHLY, CDR2 FYNNEI. V was trimmed by 3 bases and J by 2 bases, leaving 8 bases between them. CDR3 in amino acids: CASSERQAYEQYF. The CDR3 nucleotides read TGTGCCAGCAGTGAGAGGCAGGCCTACGAGCAGTACTTC.

A word on this clone: Other DNA sequences in the same sample also yield this CDR3. V and J are TRBV9 and TRBJ1-1, with 7 bases fitting TRBD1. CDR3 length equals 16 residues. V shed 5 bases, J shed 1 base, and the junction held 11 bases outside the gene matches. Germline values: CDR1 SGDLS, CDR2 YYNGEE. This CDR3 is CASRRVDRAPNTEAFF. The DNA for the CDR3 is TGTGCCAGCAGGAGAGTAGACAGGGCCCCGAACACTGAAGCTTTCTTT.

This chain uses TRBV29-1 with TRBJ2-7; 10 nucleotides line up with TRBD2. Germline V gene data show CDR1 as SQVTM and CDR2 as ANQGSEA. The CDR3 extends over 15 amino acids. J was trimmed by 0 bases and V by 3 bases; bases with no gene match: 5. The CDR3 DNA reads TGCAGCGTTGAGCTAGCGGGAGACCTCTCCTACGAGCAGTACTTC. Its protein product is CSVELAGDLSYEQYF.

J is TRBJ2-2 and V is TRBV10-1; TRBD1 agrees at 7 bases. Germline values: CDR1 WNHNN, CDR2 SYGVQD (reference sequence). This CDR3 is built from 16 residues. The junction had 6 bases not matched to a gene; V was cut back by 0 bases and J by 5 bases. The chain's CDR3 is CASSESGQLRTGELFF. DNA of the CDR3: TGCGCCAGCAGTGAGTCGGGACAGTTGAGGACCGGGGAGCTGTTTTTT.

The rearrangement joins TRBV7-8 to TRBJ2-3; 8 nucleotides align to TRBD2. The CDR3 contains 15 residues. V shed 5 bases and J 3 bases; nucleotides not matched to a gene: 7. CDR1 is SGHVS and CDR2 is FQNEAQ in the germline V gene. The CDR3 spells CASSKPGGGTDTQYF. The CDR3 nucleotides read TGTGCCAGCAGCAAACCCGGGGGGGGAACAGATACGCAGTATTTT.

J is TRBJ2-4 and V is TRBV6-1; maybe TRBD2 (6 bases). CDR3 size: 21 residues. The V end was cut by 1 base, the J end by 0 bases, with 25 bases between. Per the germline V gene, CDR1 is MNHNS and CDR2 is SASEGT. The CDR3 DNA sequence: TGTGCCAGCAGTGAAGTCGCGGGGTGGATGAGGACAACACTAGCCAAAAACATTCAGTACTTC. Amino acids: CASSEVAGWMRTTLAKNIQYF.

The rearrangement uses TRBV4-1 and TRBJ2-1, with 10 positions matching TRBD1. The CDR3 length is 16 residues. J gave up 6 bases and V 1 base, and 6 bases lay outside the gene matches. Germline loops: CDR1 MGHRA, CDR2 YSYEKL. The CDR3 loop reads CASSQGPGQGSNEQFF. The CDR3 nucleotides read TGCGCCAGCAGCCAAGGACCGGGACAGGGGTCCAATGAGCAGTTCTTC.

The gene calls are TRBV6-5 and TRBJ1-2; no reliable D call. This CDR3 has 14 residues. Trimming removed 7 bases from V and 2 bases from J, with 14 bases in between. CDR1 MNHEY and CDR2 SVGAGI come from the germline V gene. CDR3 sequence: CASKIPGSNYGYTF. In DNA form, the CDR3 reads TGTGCCAGCAAGATTCCGGGCTCCAACTATGGCTACACCTTC.